The source of this TCR beta chain is a study of patients and donors after allogeneic stem cell transplantation. The CDR3 extends over 14 amino acids. The germline CDR1 and CDR2 sequences are KGHDR and SFDVKD. V was pared by 7 bases and J by 6 bases, with 15 bases between. One entry per CDR3 protein results from TCRdb running MiXCR on the RT-PCR reads. The sample lists roughly 200,000 distinct CDR3 sequences; 35% to 50% were seen once. This rearrangement joins TRBV24-1 to TRBJ1-5; weak D call: TRBD1 (5 bases). Source material: blood, either unsorted or a sorted T cell fraction (not recorded which). The TCR sequence derives from a human donor who was either an allogeneic HSCT recipient or a stem cell or donor lymphocyte infusion donor (not recorded which). It is not recorded whose cells these are; they may come from a transplant donor. The CDR3 loop reads CATRGPGMGQPQHF. The CDR3 DNA is TGTGCCACCAGGGGACCAGGCATGGGTCAGCCCCAGCATTTT.